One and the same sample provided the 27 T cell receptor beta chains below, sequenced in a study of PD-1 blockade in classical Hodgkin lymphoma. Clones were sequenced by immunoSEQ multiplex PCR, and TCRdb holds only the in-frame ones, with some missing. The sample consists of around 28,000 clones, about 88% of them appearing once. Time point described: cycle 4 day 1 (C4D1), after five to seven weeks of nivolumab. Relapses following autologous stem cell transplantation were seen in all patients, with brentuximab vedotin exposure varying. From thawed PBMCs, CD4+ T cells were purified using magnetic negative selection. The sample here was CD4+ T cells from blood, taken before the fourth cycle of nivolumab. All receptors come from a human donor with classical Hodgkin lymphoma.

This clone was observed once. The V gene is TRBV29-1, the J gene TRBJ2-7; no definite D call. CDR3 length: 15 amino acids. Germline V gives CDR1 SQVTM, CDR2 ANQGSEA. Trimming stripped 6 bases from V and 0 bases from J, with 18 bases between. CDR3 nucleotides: TGCAGCGTCCCCATCCCCCGCGGCAGCTCCTACGAGCAGTACTTC. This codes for CSVPIPRGSSYEQYF.

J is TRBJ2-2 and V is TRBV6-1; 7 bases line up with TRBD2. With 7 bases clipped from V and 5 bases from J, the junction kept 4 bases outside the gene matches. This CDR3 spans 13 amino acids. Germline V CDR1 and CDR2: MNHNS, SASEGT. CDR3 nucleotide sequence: TGTGCCAGCAAGGGAGCGGGGACCGGGGAGCTGTTTTTT. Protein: CASKGAGTGELFF.

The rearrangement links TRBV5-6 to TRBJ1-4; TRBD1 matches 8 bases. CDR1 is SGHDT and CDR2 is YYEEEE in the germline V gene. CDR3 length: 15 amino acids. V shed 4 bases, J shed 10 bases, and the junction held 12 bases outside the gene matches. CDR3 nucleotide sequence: TGTGCCAGCAGCGGAAAGGACAGGGATGTGGGAAAACTGTTTTTT. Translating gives CASSGKDRDVGKLFF.

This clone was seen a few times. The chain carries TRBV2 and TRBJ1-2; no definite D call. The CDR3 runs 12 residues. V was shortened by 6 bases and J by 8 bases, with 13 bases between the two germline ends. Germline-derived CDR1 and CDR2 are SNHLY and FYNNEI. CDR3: CASRGRSLGYTF. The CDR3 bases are TGTGCCAGCAGGGGCAGGTCCTTGGGCTACACCTTC.

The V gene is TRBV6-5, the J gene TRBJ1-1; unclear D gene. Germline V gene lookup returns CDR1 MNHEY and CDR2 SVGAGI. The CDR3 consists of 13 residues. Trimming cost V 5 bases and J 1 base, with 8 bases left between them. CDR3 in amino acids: CASSRVGNTEAFF. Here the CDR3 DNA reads TGTGCCAGCAGTCGGGTTGGGAACACTGAAGCTTTCTTT.

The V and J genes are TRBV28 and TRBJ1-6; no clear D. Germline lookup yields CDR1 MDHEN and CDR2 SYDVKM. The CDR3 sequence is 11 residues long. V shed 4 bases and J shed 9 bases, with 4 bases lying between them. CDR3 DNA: TGTGCCAGCAGTTATTCTTCACCCCTCCACTTT. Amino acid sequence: CASSYSSPLHF.

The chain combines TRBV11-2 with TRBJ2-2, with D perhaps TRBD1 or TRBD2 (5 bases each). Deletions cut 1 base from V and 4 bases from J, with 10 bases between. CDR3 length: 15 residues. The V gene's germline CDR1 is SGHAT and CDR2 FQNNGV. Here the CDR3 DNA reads TGTGCCAGCAGCTTAGTAGAGGGGACCACCGGGGAGCTGTTTTTT. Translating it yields CASSLVEGTTGELFF.

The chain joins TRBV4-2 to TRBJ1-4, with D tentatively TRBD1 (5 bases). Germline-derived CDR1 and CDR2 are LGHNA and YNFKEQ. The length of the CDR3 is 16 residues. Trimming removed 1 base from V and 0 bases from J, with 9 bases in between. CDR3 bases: TGTGCCAGCAGCCAAGGGACACAGGCAACTAATGAAAAACTGTTTTTT. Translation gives CASSQGTQATNEKLFF.

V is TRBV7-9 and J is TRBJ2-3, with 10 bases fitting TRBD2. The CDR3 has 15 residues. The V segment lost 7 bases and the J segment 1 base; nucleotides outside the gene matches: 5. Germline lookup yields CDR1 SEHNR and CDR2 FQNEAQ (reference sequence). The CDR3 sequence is CASILGLAGTDTQYF. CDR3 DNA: TGTGCCAGCATCCTCGGACTAGCGGGCACAGATACGCAGTATTTT. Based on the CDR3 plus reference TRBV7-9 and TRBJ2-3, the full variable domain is DTGVSQNPRHKITKRGQNVTFRCDPISEHNRLYWYRQTLGQGPEFLTYFQNEAQLEKSRLLSDRFSAERPKGSFSTLEIQRTEQGDSAMYLCASILGLAGTDTQYFGPGTRLTVL.

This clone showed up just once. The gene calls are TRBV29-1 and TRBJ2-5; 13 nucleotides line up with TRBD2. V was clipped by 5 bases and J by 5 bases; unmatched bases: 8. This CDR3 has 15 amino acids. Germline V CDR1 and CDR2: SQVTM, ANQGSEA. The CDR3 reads CSVKILAGGSETQYF. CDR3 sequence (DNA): TGCAGCGTTAAAATACTAGCGGGGGGGAGCGAGACCCAGTACTTC.

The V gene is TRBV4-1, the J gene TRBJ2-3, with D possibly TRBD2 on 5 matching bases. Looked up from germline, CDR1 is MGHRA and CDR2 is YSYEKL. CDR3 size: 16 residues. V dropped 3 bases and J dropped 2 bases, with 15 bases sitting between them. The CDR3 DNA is TGCGCCAGCAGCCAGATCGAGGGTGGTCTCACAGATACGCAGTATTTT. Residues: CASSQIEGGLTDTQYF.

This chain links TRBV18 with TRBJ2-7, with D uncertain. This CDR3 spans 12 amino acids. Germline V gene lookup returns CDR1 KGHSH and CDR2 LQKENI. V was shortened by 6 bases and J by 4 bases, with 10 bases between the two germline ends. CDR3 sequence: CASSQSVYEQYF. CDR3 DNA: TGTGCCAGCTCCCAATCTGTATACGAGCAGTACTTC. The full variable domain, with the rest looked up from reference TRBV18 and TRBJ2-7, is NAGVMQNPRHLVRRRGQEARLRCSPMKGHSHVYWYRQLPEEGLKFMVYLQKENIIDESGMPKERFSAEFPKEGPSILRIQQVVRGDSAAYFCASSQSVYEQYFGPGTRLTVT.

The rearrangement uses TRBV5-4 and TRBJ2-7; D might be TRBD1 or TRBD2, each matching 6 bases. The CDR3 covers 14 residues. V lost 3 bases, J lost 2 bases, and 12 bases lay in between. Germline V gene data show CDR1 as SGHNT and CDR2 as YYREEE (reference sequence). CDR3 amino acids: CASSWGDKPYEQYF. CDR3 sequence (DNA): TGTGCCAGCAGCTGGGGGGACAAACCCTACGAGCAGTACTTC.

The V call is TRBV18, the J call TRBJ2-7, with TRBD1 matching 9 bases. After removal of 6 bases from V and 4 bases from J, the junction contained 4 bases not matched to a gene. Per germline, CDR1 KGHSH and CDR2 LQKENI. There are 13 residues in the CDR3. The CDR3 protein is CASSSGTGYEQYF. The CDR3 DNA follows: TGTGCCAGCTCCTCCGGGACAGGGTACGAGCAGTACTTC. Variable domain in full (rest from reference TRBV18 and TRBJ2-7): NAGVMQNPRHLVRRRGQEARLRCSPMKGHSHVYWYRQLPEEGLKFMVYLQKENIIDESGMPKERFSAEFPKEGPSILRIQQVVRGDSAAYFCASSSGTGYEQYFGPGTRLTVT.

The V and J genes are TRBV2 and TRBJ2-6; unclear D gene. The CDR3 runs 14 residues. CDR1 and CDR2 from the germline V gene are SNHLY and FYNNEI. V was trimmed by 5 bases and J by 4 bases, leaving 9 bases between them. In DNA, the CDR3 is TGTGCCAGCAGTCTGCTCGGGGGGGCCAACGTCCTGACTTTC. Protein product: CASSLLGGANVLTF.

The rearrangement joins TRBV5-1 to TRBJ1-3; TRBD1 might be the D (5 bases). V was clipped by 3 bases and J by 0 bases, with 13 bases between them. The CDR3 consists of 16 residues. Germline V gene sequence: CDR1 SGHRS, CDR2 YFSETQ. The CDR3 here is CASSSGGLYSGNTIYF. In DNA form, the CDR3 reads TGCGCCAGCAGCTCCGGGGGGTTATACTCTGGAAACACCATATATTTT.

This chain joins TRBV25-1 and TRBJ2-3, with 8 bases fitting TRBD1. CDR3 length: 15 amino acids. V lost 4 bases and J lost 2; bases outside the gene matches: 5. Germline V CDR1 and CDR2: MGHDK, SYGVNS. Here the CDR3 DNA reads TGTGCCAGCAGTGCGGGGACAGGCCACACAGATACGCAGTATTTT. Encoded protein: CASSAGTGHTDTQYF.

In nucleotides, the CDR3 is TGTGCCAGCCGCCAGACCCGGGACAGGGGGCTGGATGAGCAGTTCTTC. Translating gives CASRQTRDRGLDEQFF. This chain uses TRBV5-4 with TRBJ2-1; 12 nucleotides agree with TRBD1. Per germline, CDR1 SGHNT and CDR2 YYREEE (reference sequence). The CDR3 totals 16 residues. After removal of 7 bases from V and 8 bases from J, the junction contained 13 bases not matched to a gene.

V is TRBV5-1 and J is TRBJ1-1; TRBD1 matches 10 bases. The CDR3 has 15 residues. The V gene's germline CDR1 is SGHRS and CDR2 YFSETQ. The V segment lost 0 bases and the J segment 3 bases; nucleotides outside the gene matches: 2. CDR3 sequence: CASSLGGTGDTEAFF. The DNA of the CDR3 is TGCGCCAGCAGCTTGGGAGGGACAGGGGACACTGAAGCTTTCTTT.

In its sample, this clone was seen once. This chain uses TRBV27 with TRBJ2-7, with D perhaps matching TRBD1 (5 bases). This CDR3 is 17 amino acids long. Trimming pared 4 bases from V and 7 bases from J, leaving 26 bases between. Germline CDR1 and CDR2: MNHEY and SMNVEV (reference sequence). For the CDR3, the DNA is TGTGCCAGCAGTTCCCCCAGGCAGGGCCTACCCGTGTGGGAGCAGTACTTC. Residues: CASSSPRQGLPVWEQYF.

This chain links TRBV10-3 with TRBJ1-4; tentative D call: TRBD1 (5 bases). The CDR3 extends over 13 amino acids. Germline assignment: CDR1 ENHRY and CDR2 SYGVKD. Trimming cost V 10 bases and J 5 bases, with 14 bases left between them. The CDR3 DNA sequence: TGTGCCACGACGACAGCCGAAAATGAAAAACTGTTTTTT. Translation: CATTTAENEKLFF.

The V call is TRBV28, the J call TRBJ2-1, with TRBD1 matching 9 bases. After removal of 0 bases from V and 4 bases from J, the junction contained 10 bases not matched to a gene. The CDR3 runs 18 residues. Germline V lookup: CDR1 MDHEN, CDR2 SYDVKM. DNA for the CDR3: TGTGCCAGCAGTTTATGGAACCCGGACAGGGGAAATTACAATGAGCAGTTCTTC. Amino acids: CASSLWNPDRGNYNEQFF.

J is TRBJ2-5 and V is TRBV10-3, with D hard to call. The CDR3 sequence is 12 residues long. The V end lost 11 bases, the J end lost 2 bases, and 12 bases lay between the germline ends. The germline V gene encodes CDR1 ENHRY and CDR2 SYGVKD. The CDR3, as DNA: TGTGCCTCCGCCGGGCCGCAAGAGACCCAGTACTTC. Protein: CASAGPQETQYF.

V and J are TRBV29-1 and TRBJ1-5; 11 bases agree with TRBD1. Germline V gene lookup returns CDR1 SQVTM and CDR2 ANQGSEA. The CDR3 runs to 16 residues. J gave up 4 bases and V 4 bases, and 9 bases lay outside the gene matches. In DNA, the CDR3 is TGCAGCGTTGTTTGGACAGGGGGCGTAGGAAATCAGCCCCAGCATTTT. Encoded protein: CSVVWTGGVGNQPQHF. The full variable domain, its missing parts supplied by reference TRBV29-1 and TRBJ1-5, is SAVISQKPSRDICQRGTSLTIQCQVDSQVTMMFWYRQQPGQSLTLIATANQGSEATYESGFVIDKFPISRPNLTFSTLTVSNMSPEDSSIYLCSVVWTGGVGNQPQHFGDGTRLSIL.

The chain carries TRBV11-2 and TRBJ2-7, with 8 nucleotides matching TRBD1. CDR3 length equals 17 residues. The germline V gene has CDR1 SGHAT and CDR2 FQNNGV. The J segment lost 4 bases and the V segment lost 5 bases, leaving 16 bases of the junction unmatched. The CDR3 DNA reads TGTGCCAGCAGCACGAGTTTCCTCGCAGGGGGCGGTTACGAGCAGTACTTC. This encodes CASSTSFLAGGGYEQYF.

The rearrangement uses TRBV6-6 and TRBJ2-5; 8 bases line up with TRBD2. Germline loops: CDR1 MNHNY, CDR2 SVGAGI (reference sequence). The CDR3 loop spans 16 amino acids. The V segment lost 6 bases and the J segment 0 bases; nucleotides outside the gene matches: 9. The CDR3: CASRGGRREYQETQYF. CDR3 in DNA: TGTGCCAGCAGGGGCGGGAGGCGGGAGTACCAAGAGACCCAGTACTTC.

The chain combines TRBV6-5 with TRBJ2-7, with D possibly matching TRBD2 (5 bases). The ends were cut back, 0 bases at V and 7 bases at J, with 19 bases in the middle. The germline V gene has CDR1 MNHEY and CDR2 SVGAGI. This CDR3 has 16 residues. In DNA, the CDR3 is TGTGCCAGCAGTTACTCCGGGGTCGCAGGCGTGGAAGAGCAGTACTTC. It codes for CASSYSGVAGVEEQYF.